In this sample, the clone carrying this T cell receptor (beta chain) turned up many times. Antigen unknown. The sample originates from a study of T-cell memory formation after mild COVID-19. Study details: Clustering of TCRs was largely donor specific. Overall study findings and caveats: Day 15 to 85 contracting clones showed balanced CD4/CD8; day 15 to 37 expanders favored CD4+.

Employing constant-segment primers, 5'RACE generated TCR alpha and TCR beta cDNA libraries bearing sample barcodes and UMIs. TCRdb re-derived calls from the 5' RACE reads in MiXCR, one entry per CDR3 protein. The sample lists 190,000 or so distinct CDR3 sequences, roughly a fifth occurring once. V lost 6 bases and J 2 bases, leaving 14 bases between the germline ends. This CDR3 has 14 residues. The rearrangement links TRBV12-3 or TRBV12-4 to TRBJ2-7, with no clear D. The sample was PBMCs or a T cell subset sorted from them (not recorded which). The TCR originated in an adult woman who had mild COVID-19 (a few samples of this study predate the infection). Cell type and time point are not known. The CDR3 is CASSLVSLTYEQYF. For the CDR3, the DNA is TGTGCCAGCAGCCTGGTGAGCCTGACCTACGAGCAGTACTTC.